This TCR beta chain was observed in a study of T cell clonality in common variable immunodeficiency. The study, taken as a whole, reports: Repertoire-complication correlations in CVID were limited by patient heterogeneity. Fewer TCRbeta clones were shared among CVID subjects than controls. Authors noted CVID clonality's cause needs subpopulation repertoire sequencing.

Control and CVID samples contributed equal amounts of genomic DNA. Sequencing was performed with immunoSEQ multiplex PCR; in TCRdb, only in-frame clones are kept and a portion is missing. This sample comprises 39,000 or so clones, none seen once only. This clone was picked up many times. As yet, its antigen is unknown. The read terminates 3 residues before the CDR3 end, so the remaining end is supplied by the germline J gene. The germline V gene encodes CDR1 ENHRY and CDR2 SYGVKD. The CDR3 has 17 residues. After removal of 2 bases from V and 2 bases from J, the junction contained 9 bases not matched to a gene.

The sequenced material came from peripheral blood mononuclear cells. V gene TRBV10-3 combines with J gene TRBJ2-1; TRBD1 agrees at 7 bases. The TCR comes from a person aged 18 to 70 in good health. CDR3 protein: CAISEATYRGAYNEQFF. The CDR3 DNA, read in part, is TGTGCCATCAGTGAGGCTACTTACAGGGGAGCCTACAATGAG.